This T cell receptor (beta chain) originates from a study of T-cell reconstitution after alpha-beta-depleted transplantation in children. The CDR3 consists of 16 residues. V shed 4 bases and J 4 bases; nucleotides not matched to a gene: 9. Germline values: CDR1 LGHNA, CDR2 YSLEER. On this clonotype itself: The target antigen is unknown.

Researchers prepared the TCRbeta library using unique molecular identifiers, the study reports. In TCRdb, the PCR reads were re-called with MiXCR into one record per CDR3 protein. The repertoire consists of about 340,000 distinct CDR3 sequences, with about a sixth occurring once and the leading ten covering approximately 44%. Findings and limits, study-wide: Approximately two months post-transplant, alpha-beta T cells reportedly originated from several hundred expanded graft clones. For some patients, TCRbeta diversity was high at day 60 because of recipient T cells and thymic progenitors that survived. Hyperexpanded clones declined; after one year, newly produced T cells mostly supplied diversity.

The sample consisted of PBMCs, mostly from graft donor cells, taken 360 days after TCRalphabeta/CD19-depleted stem cell transplant. The genes are TRBV4-3 and TRBJ2-3, with TRBD1 matching over 9 bases. The TCR sequence derives from a male patient aged 2 to 10 who had a stem cell transplant for acute lymphoblastic leukemia, so the T cells may come from the graft donor. The DNA for the CDR3 is TGCGCCAGCAGCCTCAATACAGGGGGCTTCTCAGATACGCAGTATTTT. It translates to CASSLNTGGFSDTQYF.